The rows below give T cell receptor beta chains drawn from one sample of a study of beta chain features in type 1 diabetes. Data came from immunoSEQ multiplex PCR; TCRdb stores just in-frame clones and leaves some out. The table shows 600,000 or so clones, with 9.5% to 15% occurring only once. Sample: naive CD4+ T cells from blood. The receptor set was obtained from a man between 25 and 39 years old with type 1 diabetes. Each CDR3 is given with its conserved first and last residue. The D gene is left open where the match is weak. Rows give clone size only sometimes, using once, few, many, or a class for an expanded clone.

cdr3_length clone_size j_call v_call d_call cdr3_aa
15 few TRBJ1-1 TRBV6-5 . CASSLNQGSGTEAFF
17 few TRBJ1-2 TRBV29-1 TRBD1 CSVEPRPPGQGAYGYTF
16 few TRBJ1-5 TRBV25-1 TRBD1 CASSESSQGAYQPQHF
15 . TRBJ1-4 TRBV7-9 . CASSPVGGANEKLFF
15 few TRBJ2-5 TRBV2 . CASSEDRAGVETQYF
17 few TRBJ2-3 TRBV5-1 TRBD1 CASSPMTGVDVADTQYF
12 once TRBJ2-7 TRBV5-6 . CASSRRAHEQYF
14 . TRBJ2-5 TRBV9 TRBD2 CASSVAGGQETQYF
15 once TRBJ2-3 TRBV18 . CASSPKRTSTDTQYF
13 few TRBJ2-7 TRBV7-2 . CASSSGSSYEQYF
12 . TRBJ2-7 TRBV28 . CASSSDRTEQYF
17 . TRBJ2-1 TRBV5-1 TRBD2 CASSFGTSGGNYNEQFF
15 . TRBJ1-5 TRBV6-6 . CASINGGAGNQPQHF
16 . TRBJ2-2 TRBV7-8 TRBD1 CASSFSGTGRTGELFF
15 few TRBJ2-7 TRBV19 . CASSIVSEGSGEQYF
16 . TRBJ2-3 TRBV29-1 TRBD1 CSVGPAGTGVTDTQYF
15 few TRBJ2-2 TRBV5-1 . CASSLGLEDTGELFF
13 few TRBJ1-2 TRBV7-2 . CASSPTGNYGYTF
14 . TRBJ2-7 TRBV7-2 . CASSGRDTVYEQYF
12 few TRBJ1-6 TRBV7-9 . CASSIQSGPVHF
19 few TRBJ2-3 TRBV6-1 TRBD1 CASSGDGTGGGGRSDTQYF
14 . TRBJ1-3 TRBV27 TRBD1 CASSIRGSGNTIYF
15 . TRBJ2-3 TRBV10-3 . CAISDDLQGTDTQYF
11 . TRBJ2-5 TRBV28 . CASSFGETQYF
18 . TRBJ2-3 TRBV7-2 TRBD2 CASSLRTASGELPDTQYF
19 . TRBJ2-1 TRBV6-8 TRBD1 CASRVRDRARIGVSNEQFF
13 . TRBJ1-3 TRBV4-2 . CASSQDWGNTIYF
14 few TRBJ2-7 TRBV10-3 TRBD1 CAISFGTDSYEQYF
15 few TRBJ2-3 TRBV7-8 . CASSPSRQRTDTQYF
14 . TRBJ1-1 TRBV4-3 . CASSPRVGDTEAFF
17 few TRBJ2-3 TRBV4-3 TRBD2 CASSQQARGGSTDTQYF
14 few TRBJ2-5 TRBV5-6 TRBD1 CASRLTGGMETQYF
15 few TRBJ1-4 TRBV4-1 . CASSPLGSTNEKLFF
13 . TRBJ1-2 TRBV28 . CASSLAGQYGYTF
14 . TRBJ2-2 TRBV28 TRBD1 CASRGTGGTGELFF
15 few TRBJ1-2 TRBV9 TRBD1 CASSVSGTGGYGYTF
18 few TRBJ2-1 TRBV5-1 . CASSLDGGPSISFNEQFF
19 few TRBJ1-2 TRBV4-3 TRBD1 CASSQDILTGTANNYGYTF
15 . TRBJ1-1 TRBV5-4 . CASSPPDGLNTEAFF
15 few TRBJ1-1 TRBV18 . CASSPKAGMNTEAFF
15 . TRBJ2-7 TRBV7-8 TRBD2 CASSLAASGAYEQYF
13 . TRBJ2-5 TRBV5-4 TRBD2 CASAGEPQETQYF
11 few TRBJ2-3 TRBV2 . CASSLLSTQYF
14 . TRBJ1-2 TRBV14 . CASSHFPVGEGYTF
17 . TRBJ1-6 TRBV7-8 . CASSPALGRANNSPLHF
15 . TRBJ2-7 TRBV4-2 . CASSQETRETYEQYF
14 few TRBJ1-6 TRBV19 TRBD1 CASSGQANNSPLHF
15 few TRBJ2-1 TRBV28 . CASSPIPRGRGEQFF
12 . TRBJ2-1 TRBV21-1 . CASSNRGNEQFF
16 . TRBJ2-7 TRBV7-8 . CASSLGGGLSSYEQYF
14 . TRBJ2-1 TRBV7-9 TRBD1 CASGRDRRYNEQFF
15 . TRBJ2-5 TRBV5-1 TRBD1 CASSSGQGFEETQYF
12 . TRBJ2-7 TRBV6-1 . CASGRGSYEQYF
13 few TRBJ1-1 TRBV19 . CASRYGIGTEAFF